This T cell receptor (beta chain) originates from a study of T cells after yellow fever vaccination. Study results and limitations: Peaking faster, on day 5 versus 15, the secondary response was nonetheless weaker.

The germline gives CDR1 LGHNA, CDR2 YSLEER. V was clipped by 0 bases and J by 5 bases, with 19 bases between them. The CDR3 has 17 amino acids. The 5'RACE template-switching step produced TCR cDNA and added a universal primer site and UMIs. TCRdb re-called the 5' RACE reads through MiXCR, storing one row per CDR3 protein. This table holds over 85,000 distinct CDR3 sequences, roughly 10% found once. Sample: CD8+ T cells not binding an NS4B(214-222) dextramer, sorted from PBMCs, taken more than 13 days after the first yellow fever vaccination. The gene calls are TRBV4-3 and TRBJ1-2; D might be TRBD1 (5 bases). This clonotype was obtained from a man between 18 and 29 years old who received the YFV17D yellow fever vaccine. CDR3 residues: CASSQDVDQGGTYGYTF. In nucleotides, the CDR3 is TGCGCCAGCAGCCAAGACGTTGACCAGGGCGGCACATATGGCTACACCTTC.